A single sample gave rise to the 26 T cell receptor beta chains below, sequenced in a study of blood T cell repertoires in COVID-19. Here immunoSEQ multiplex PCR was the method, and the copy in TCRdb shows in-frame clones only, minus some. The sample lists 360,000 or so clones, roughly nine tenths occurring once. Material for sequencing was PBMCs or T cells enriched from blood (not recorded which). These receptors originate from a woman aged 30 to 39 who had recovered from COVID-19.

This clone has only one observation. The rearrangement uses TRBV9 and TRBJ2-2; the D is unclear. CDR3 length equals 14 residues. Germline CDR1 SGDLS, CDR2 YYNGEE. V shed 0 bases and J shed 7 bases, with 10 bases lying between them. The CDR3 here is CASSVGLSSGELFF. In DNA, the CDR3 is TGTGCCAGCAGCGTAGGGTTGAGTAGCGGGGAGCTGTTTTTT.

The chain is built from TRBV3-1 (or the pseudogene TRBV3-2) and TRBJ1-5; TRBD1 is a possible D gene (5 bases). With 3 bases removed from V and 6 bases from J, the gap between germline ends came to 9 bases. Germline V lookup: CDR1 LGHDT, CDR2 YNNKEL (reference sequence). This CDR3 contains 13 residues. In nucleotides, the CDR3 is TGTGCCAGCAGCCAGGGGCTCAGTCAGCCCCAGCATTTT. As protein: CASSQGLSQPQHF.

This clone was detected a few times. This specimen includes other DNA sequences encoding the same CDR3. V gene TRBV5-6 combines with J gene TRBJ2-5, with 15 bases identical to TRBD2. The CDR3 consists of 15 residues. Trimming took 4 bases from V and 5 from J; bases not matched to a gene: 3. Germline V gene sequence: CDR1 SGHDT, CDR2 YYEEEE. CDR3 residues: CASSLGTSGRETQYF. The CDR3 nucleotides are TGTGCCAGCAGCCTTGGGACTAGCGGGAGGGAGACCCAGTACTTC.

The chain links TRBV9 to TRBJ1-3; D gene unclear. The CDR3 runs 15 residues. Trimming took off 1 base at V and 0 bases at J, with 8 bases between the two ends. Germline V gene lookup returns CDR1 SGDLS and CDR2 YYNGEE. In DNA, the CDR3 is TGTGCCAGCAGCGTATACATCGACTCTGGAAACACCATATATTTT. This encodes CASSVYIDSGNTIYF.

This chain connects TRBV27 to TRBJ1-6; 7 bases align to TRBD1. V lost 3 bases, J lost 9 bases, and 5 bases stayed unmatched. Germline loops: CDR1 MNHEY, CDR2 SMNVEV (reference sequence). The CDR3 sequence is 14 residues long. In DNA, the CDR3 is TGTGCCAGCAGTTTCTCAGGGGGAGGTTCACCCCTCCACTTT. This encodes CASSFSGGGSPLHF.

About this clone: Within the sample, other DNA sequences also encode this same CDR3. The genes are TRBV19 and TRBJ2-2; D unresolved. The germline CDR1 and CDR2 sequences are LNHDA and SQIVND (reference sequence). V was clipped by 10 bases and J by 3 bases, with 12 bases between them. CDR3 length equals 13 residues. The CDR3 DNA reads TGTGCCACTGCGACTGGGTACACCGGGGAGCTGTTTTTT. Its translation is CATATGYTGELFF.

J is TRBJ2-7 and V is TRBV6-5; D perhaps matches TRBD2 (6 bases). The CDR3 is 15 residues long. Germline loops: CDR1 MNHEY, CDR2 SVGAGI. V gave up 0 bases and J gave up 2 bases, with 11 bases separating them. CDR3 protein: CASSYSRDSTYEQYF. The DNA for the CDR3 is TGTGCCAGCAGTTACTCCCGGGACTCAACCTACGAGCAGTACTTC.

The V and J genes are TRBV4-1 and TRBJ1-2; D call uncertain. Trimming shortened V by 0 bases and J by 9 bases, and 17 bases separated the two germline ends. Looked up from germline, CDR1 is MGHRA and CDR2 is YSYEKL. The CDR3 is 15 amino acids. CDR3 nucleotide sequence: TGCGCCAGCAGCCAAGACCCGCTAGCCGGACTGAGCTACACCTTC. It translates to CASSQDPLAGLSYTF.

This rearrangement joins TRBV19 to TRBJ2-2, with D perhaps matching TRBD2 (5 bases). Germline CDR1 LNHDA, CDR2 SQIVND (reference sequence). The germline V and J ends were trimmed by 3 bases and 4 bases, with 9 bases remaining between them. This CDR3 region has 14 residues. The CDR3 nucleotides read TGTGCCAGTAGTATCCCGGGATTCACCGGGGAGCTGTTTTTT. Translation: CASSIPGFTGELFF.

As concerns this clone: One end of the junction fails to match germline, which may point to a read error. This chain links TRBV7-9 with TRBJ1-2; a weak D match, TRBD1 (5 bases). Germline lookup yields CDR1 SEHNR and CDR2 FQNEAQ (reference sequence). This CDR3 has 9 amino acids. CDR3 region: CASSSDSSF. Here the CDR3 DNA reads TGTGCCAGCAGCTCAGACAGTTCCTTC.

The V gene is TRBV2, the J gene TRBJ2-4, with TRBD1 matching over 8 bases. CDR1 is SNHLY and CDR2 is FYNNEI in the germline V gene. This CDR3 spans 19 amino acids. J gave up 0 bases and V 8 bases, and 18 bases lay outside the gene matches. CDR3 region: CASPDRAEVGAKAKNIQYF. As DNA, the CDR3 is TGTGCCAGCCCGGACAGGGCCGAAGTTGGGGCTAAAGCCAAAAACATTCAGTACTTC.

The CDR3 loop reads CASSLGLAGIYNEQFF. Here the CDR3 DNA reads TGTGCCAGCAGCCTCGGACTAGCGGGAATATACAATGAGCAGTTCTTC. The V call is TRBV11-2, the J call TRBJ2-1; 12 positions match TRBD2. The CDR3 sequence is 16 residues long. Per the germline V gene, CDR1 is SGHAT and CDR2 is FQNNGV. After removal of 5 bases from V and 4 bases from J, the junction contained 6 bases not matched to a gene.

The chain employs TRBV7-3 and TRBJ2-1, with 8 bases that match TRBD2. With V trimmed by 4 bases and J by 6 bases, 11 bases remained unmatched. This CDR3 is 16 amino acids long. CDR1 SGHTA and CDR2 FQGTGA come from the germline V gene. CDR3 nucleotide sequence: TGTGCCAGCAGCTCCTTACTAGCGGCAACCCCCAATGAGCAGTTCTTC. Encoded protein: CASSSLLAATPNEQFF.

This rearrangement joins TRBV7-8 to TRBJ2-7; 9 nucleotides match TRBD1. J lost 7 bases, V lost 5 bases, and 12 bases had no gene match. The CDR3 has 15 amino acids. Per germline, CDR1 SGHVS and CDR2 FQNEAQ. As DNA, the CDR3 is TGTGCCAGCAGCCGCCCGGGACAGGGCTACGGGGAGCAGTACTTC. As protein: CASSRPGQGYGEQYF.

Regarding this clone: Other DNA sequences in this specimen translate into the identical CDR3. This chain joins TRBV30 and TRBJ2-7; 9 nucleotides align to TRBD1. Trimming took 4 bases from V and 3 from J; bases not matched to a gene: 4. Germline values: CDR1 GTSNPN, CDR2 SVGIG (reference sequence). This CDR3 contains 13 residues. The CDR3: CAWTGTGIYEQYF. For the CDR3, the DNA is TGTGCCTGGACTGGGACAGGGATCTACGAGCAGTACTTC.

The chain couples TRBV4-2 to TRBJ1-4; 8 bases fit TRBD1. Germline CDR1 and CDR2: LGHNA and YNFKEQ. This CDR3 is 16 amino acids long. The V segment lost 4 bases and the J segment 3 bases; nucleotides outside the gene matches: 7. The CDR3 loop reads CASSPTPTGANEKLFF. CDR3 sequence (DNA): TGTGCCAGCAGCCCCACCCCGACAGGGGCTAATGAAAAACTGTTTTTT.

The chain has TRBV4-1 and TRBJ1-1; no firm D call. The CDR3 covers 14 residues. CDR1 and CDR2 from the germline V gene are MGHRA and YSYEKL. The V gene lost 2 bases and the J gene lost 0 bases, with 7 bases spanning the gap. The CDR3 DNA reads as TGCGCCAGCAGCCAACGGGGTCTGAACACTGAAGCTTTCTTT. Translated: CASSQRGLNTEAFF.

This clone was counted only a few times. V usage is TRBV30 and J usage is TRBJ1-1, with unresolved D. The CDR3 loop spans 11 amino acids. In germline, CDR1 is GTSNPN, CDR2 SVGIG (reference sequence). Trimming left V 4 bases short and J 1 base short, with 4 bases between. The CDR3 spells CAWNKNTEAFF. The DNA for the CDR3 is TGTGCCTGGAATAAGAACACTGAAGCTTTCTTT.

V is TRBV10-2 and J is TRBJ2-1; D call uncertain. V was trimmed by 6 bases and J by 9 bases, leaving 15 bases between them. The CDR3 extends over 13 amino acids. CDR1 WSHSY and CDR2 SAAADI come from the germline V gene. DNA of the CDR3: TGCGCCAGCAGCCTTTTTCTAGTAGGTGAGCAGTTCTTC. The encoded protein is CASSLFLVGEQFF.

The rearrangement links TRBV6-1 to TRBJ1-2; unclear D gene. The germline gives CDR1 MNHNS, CDR2 SASEGT. This CDR3 spans 14 amino acids. Trimming removed 1 base at V and 7 bases at J, with 13 bases between. The CDR3 protein is CASSEDLGGGGYTF. Here the CDR3 DNA reads TGTGCCAGCAGTGAAGACTTAGGCGGAGGTGGCTACACCTTC.

The chain uses TRBV2 and TRBJ1-1; D possibly corresponds to TRBD1 (6 bases). Per the germline V gene, CDR1 is SNHLY and CDR2 is FYNNEI. V lost 3 bases, J lost 1 base, and 9 bases lay in between. The CDR3 is 14 amino acids. The CDR3 nucleotides read TGTGCCAGCAGTGACCTCAGGGGGAACACTGAAGCTTTCTTT. Translated: CASSDLRGNTEAFF.

V usage is TRBV14 and J usage is TRBJ2-3; perhaps TRBD2 as D (6 bases). Trimming removed 10 bases from V and 2 bases from J, with 13 bases in between. This CDR3 comprises 13 residues. Germline V CDR1 and CDR2: SGHDN, FVKESK. CDR3 in amino acids: CATARDFTDTQYF. CDR3 coding DNA: TGTGCCACCGCCCGGGACTTCACAGATACGCAGTATTTT.

This chain links TRBV7-6 with TRBJ2-4, with D uncertain. The germline V gene has CDR1 SGHVS and CDR2 FNYEAQ. Trimming stripped 5 bases from V and 0 bases from J, with 11 bases between. This CDR3 has 15 residues. The CDR3 loop is CASSPGSLAKNIQYF. DNA of the CDR3: TGTGCCAGCAGCCCTGGTTCACTAGCCAAAAACATTCAGTACTTC.

The gene calls are TRBV9 and TRBJ2-7; perhaps TRBD1 as D (6 bases). Trimming left V 4 bases short and J 3 bases short, with 14 bases between. CDR3 length equals 14 residues. The V gene's germline CDR1 is SGDLS and CDR2 YYNGEE. CDR3 sequence reads: CASSPGQKDYEQYF. The CDR3 DNA sequence: TGTGCCAGCAGCCCAGGACAGAAGGACTACGAGCAGTACTTC.

This chain uses TRBV5-1 with TRBJ2-1; the match to TRBD1 covers 7 bases. Germline assignment: CDR1 SGHRS and CDR2 YFSETQ. The CDR3 extends over 14 amino acids. Losses at the gene ends were 4 bases for V and 3 bases for J; bases not matched to a gene: 4. In DNA, the CDR3 is TGCGCCAGCAGCGCCGGGACAGACTACAATGAGCAGTTCTTC. Amino acid sequence: CASSAGTDYNEQFF. Full variable domain (outside the CDR3, taken from reference TRBV5-1 and TRBJ2-1): KAGVTQTPRYLIKTRGQQVTLSCSPISGHRSVSWYQQTPGQGLQFLFEYFSETQRNKGNFPGRFSGRQFSNSRSEMNVSTLELGDSALYLCASSAGTDYNEQFFGPGTRLTVL.

The chain uses TRBV2 and TRBJ1-5; D remains ambiguous. The length of the CDR3 is 13 residues. Trimming stripped 3 bases from V and 1 base from J, with 4 bases between. Germline V CDR1 and CDR2: SNHLY, FYNNEI. The CDR3 coding sequence is TGTGCCAGCAGTGATGGCAGCAATCAGCCCCAGCATTTT. It yields the protein CASSDGSNQPQHF.